A single sample gave rise to the 18 T cell receptor beta chains below, sequenced in a study of cytomegalovirus exposure and HLA in healthy donors. A multiplex PCR was run with 60 Vbeta primers and 13 Jbeta primers. Only in-frame clones appear in the TCRdb table, and some are missing; sequencing was by immunoSEQ multiplex PCR. The sample lists 150,000 to 180,000 clones; around 74% were seen once. The material sequenced was PBMCs. These receptors all stem from a man aged 18 to 29 in good health and CMV-seronegative.

A remark on this clone: Other DNA sequences in this sample translate to the same CDR3. The chain carries TRBV19 and TRBJ2-7; 10 bases fit TRBD2. V shed 4 bases, J shed 3 bases, and the junction held 3 bases outside the gene matches. The CDR3 consists of 14 residues. Germline V gene data show CDR1 as LNHDA and CDR2 as SQIVND (reference sequence). The CDR3 here is CASSTGLAYYEQYF. The CDR3 DNA reads TGTGCCAGTAGTACGGGACTAGCGTACTACGAGCAGTACTTC. The variable domain in full, completed from reference TRBV19 and TRBJ2-7, reads DGGITQSPKYLFRKEGQNVTLSCEQNLNHDAMYWYRQDPGQGLRLIYYSQIVNDFQKGDIAEGYSVSREKKESFPLTVTSAQKNPTAFYLCASSTGLAYYEQYFGPGTRLTVT.

The rearrangement uses TRBV30 and TRBJ2-3; 10 nucleotides line up with TRBD2. The V gene's germline CDR1 is GTSNPN and CDR2 SVGIG (reference sequence). The CDR3 is made up of 16 amino acids. J gave up 2 bases and V 1 base, and 6 bases lay outside the gene matches. This chain's CDR3 is CAWSAGLAAFTDTQYF. DNA for the CDR3: TGTGCCTGGAGTGCAGGACTAGCGGCCTTCACAGATACGCAGTATTTT.

The V call is TRBV5-1, the J call TRBJ1-6, with D possibly TRBD1 on 6 matching bases. This CDR3 is 16 amino acids long. The germline V gene has CDR1 SGHRS and CDR2 YFSETQ. V dropped 2 bases and J dropped 4 bases, with 13 bases sitting between them. The CDR3 loop reads CASSFLGQIYNSPLHF. The CDR3 DNA sequence: TGCGCCAGCAGCTTCCTTGGACAGATATATAATTCACCCCTCCACTTT.

This clone was seen only once. The genes are TRBV7-2 and TRBJ1-1; D not certain. This CDR3 is 14 amino acids long. The germline V gene has CDR1 SGHTA and CDR2 FQGNSA. Trimming took off 5 bases at V and 4 bases at J, with 14 bases between the two ends. The CDR3: CASSVTYRSTEAFF. The CDR3 nucleotides read TGTGCCAGCAGCGTGACCTACAGAAGCACTGAAGCTTTCTTT.

The J gene is TRBJ2-7, the V gene TRBV19, with 8 bases matching TRBD1. Germline V CDR1 and CDR2: LNHDA, SQIVND (reference sequence). The ends lost 8 bases at V and 2 bases at J; junction bases unmatched: 2. This CDR3 has 12 residues. The CDR3 sequence: CASGQGTYEQYF. CDR3 sequence (DNA): TGTGCCAGTGGACAGGGAACCTACGAGCAGTACTTC.

This chain uses TRBV7-9 with TRBJ2-7, with a possible D match to TRBD2 (7 bases). CDR3 length equals 13 residues. Trimming pared 5 bases from V and 5 bases from J, leaving 13 bases between. In germline, CDR1 is SEHNR, CDR2 FQNEAQ (reference sequence). CDR3 coding DNA: TGTGCCAGCAGCGCGGGGGCCGGCAACGAGCAGTACTTC. This translates into CASSAGAGNEQYF.

There are a few counts of this clone. The chain couples TRBV6-6 to TRBJ2-5; 9 bases are a match to TRBD2. The V segment lost 7 bases and the J segment 2 bases; nucleotides outside the gene matches: 8. CDR1 and CDR2 (germline): MNHNY, SVGAGI (reference sequence). The CDR3 loop spans 15 amino acids. The CDR3 loop reads CASTPAGGSQETQYF. Here the CDR3 DNA reads TGTGCCAGCACCCCAGCGGGAGGTTCTCAAGAGACCCAGTACTTC.

The chain has TRBV7-9 and TRBJ2-7, with TRBD2 as a possible D gene (6 bases). Germline-derived CDR1 and CDR2 are SEHNR and FQNEAQ (reference sequence). V lost 1 base and J 7 bases, leaving 17 bases between the germline ends. The CDR3 extends over 15 amino acids. CDR3 in DNA: TGTGCCAGCAGCTTAGGGGACTGGGCTGGGGATGAGCAGTACTTC. Protein: CASSLGDWAGDEQYF.

The chain is built from TRBV28 and TRBJ2-1, with 7 bases identical to TRBD2. The germline V gene encodes CDR1 MDHEN and CDR2 SYDVKM. V was clipped by 5 bases and J by 3 bases; unmatched bases: 1. The length of the CDR3 is 13 residues. CDR3 sequence reads: CASSGDYYNEQFF. The CDR3 DNA follows: TGTGCCAGCAGTGGGGACTACTACAATGAGCAGTTCTTC.

V gene TRBV6-4 combines with J gene TRBJ2-1, with 13 positions matching TRBD2. The CDR3 is 14 amino acids. In germline, CDR1 is MRHNA, CDR2 SNTAGT. V trimming: 4 bases; J trimming: 7 bases; junction bases outside the gene matches: 1. The CDR3 nucleotides are TGTGCCAGCAGTGGACTAGCGGGAGGAAATGAGCAGTTCTTC. Residues: CASSGLAGGNEQFF.

In this sample, this clone turned up once. The chain combines TRBV6-1 with TRBJ1-2; no clear D gene. CDR3 length: 13 residues. Looked up from germline, CDR1 is MNHNS and CDR2 is SASEGT. V was shortened by 5 bases and J by 3 bases, with 10 bases between the two germline ends. CDR3 bases: TGTGCCAGCAGTTCCCTAGCAGACTATGGCTACACCTTC. It specifies CASSSLADYGYTF.

The rearrangement links TRBV6-5 to TRBJ1-3, with D hard to call. Trimming pared 2 bases from V and 1 base from J, leaving 6 bases between. The CDR3 contains 14 residues. CDR1 MNHEY and CDR2 SVGAGI come from the germline V gene. The CDR3 loop reads CASSYGESGNTIYF. In DNA, the CDR3 is TGTGCCAGCAGTTACGGAGAGTCTGGAAACACCATATATTTT.

This chain links TRBV5-1 with TRBJ2-7; the match to TRBD2 covers 8 bases. This CDR3 comprises 16 residues. J was trimmed by 0 bases and V by 0 bases; bases with no gene match: 5. Germline V gene sequence: CDR1 SGHRS, CDR2 YFSETQ. The CDR3 DNA sequence: TGCGCCAGCAGCTTGGACACTAGCGGAAGCTCCTACGAGCAGTACTTC. Protein product: CASSLDTSGSSYEQYF.

The chain joins TRBV7-9 to TRBJ2-5; 14 positions agree with TRBD2. Germline CDR1 is SEHNR and CDR2 is FQNEAQ (reference sequence). The V and J ends lost 4 bases and 5 bases, in that order; junction bases with no gene match: 6. The CDR3 spans 16 residues. The CDR3 DNA reads as TGTGCCAGCAGCTCGACTAGCGGGAGGGCCTGGGAGACCCAGTACTTC. It translates to CASSSTSGRAWETQYF.

The rearrangement links TRBV5-5 to TRBJ1-4; 7 bases map to TRBD1. The CDR3 covers 19 residues. Germline V gene data show CDR1 as SGHKS and CDR2 as YYEKEE (reference sequence). V trimming: 1 base; J trimming: 2 bases; junction bases outside the gene matches: 14. The CDR3 DNA sequence: TGTGCCAGCAGCTTGACGGCCGGGACAGTGGTCCCGACTAATGAAAAACTGTTTTTT. Residues: CASSLTAGTVVPTNEKLFF.

The chain joins TRBV6-1 to TRBJ2-7; tentatively, D is TRBD2 (6 bases). The CDR3 extends over 13 amino acids. Germline CDR1 is MNHNS and CDR2 is SASEGT. Deletions cut 6 bases from V and 3 bases from J, with 12 bases between. The CDR3 DNA is TGTGCCAGCAGGTTCCAGGGAGGCTACGAGCAGTACTTC. It is translated as CASRFQGGYEQYF.

This rearrangement joins TRBV25-1 to TRBJ1-2, with 9 bases matching TRBD1. V was clipped by 6 bases and J by 6 bases; unmatched bases: 8. Germline V lookup: CDR1 MGHDK, CDR2 SYGVNS. The CDR3 extends over 14 amino acids. CDR3 region: CASRPGTGIHGYTF. The CDR3 nucleotides are TGTGCCAGCAGACCCGGGACAGGGATCCATGGCTACACCTTC.

The chain is built from TRBV9 and TRBJ2-7, with TRBD1 matching over 9 bases. In germline, CDR1 is SGDLS, CDR2 YYNGEE. The V segment lost 4 bases and the J segment 3 bases; nucleotides outside the gene matches: 5. The CDR3 extends over 14 amino acids. The CDR3 DNA follows: TGTGCCAGCAGCCCACAGGGGGCGAACTACGAGCAGTACTTC. It yields the protein CASSPQGANYEQYF. The full variable domain, with the rest looked up from reference TRBV9 and TRBJ2-7, is DSGVTQTPKHLITATGQRVTLRCSPRSGDLSVYWYQQSLDQGLQFLIQYYNGEERAKGNILERFSAQQFPDLHSELNLSSLELGDSALYFCASSPQGANYEQYFGPGTRLTVT.